The clone carrying this T cell receptor (beta chain) showed up just once. Original analysis: Estimation of nucleated cell counts relied on the amplification of reference gene primers. Profiling relied on immunoSEQ multiplex PCR, and the TCRdb table lists in-frame clones only, not all of them. The V and J calls and the clone size are those of that table, but D and trimming were determined from the DNA. The profile covers about 400,000 clones, with roughly 86% appearing a single time and around 3% taken by the ten largest. The CDR3 covers 15 residues. Trimming stripped 3 bases from V and 5 bases from J, with 16 bases between. Germline V gives CDR1 LNHNV, CDR2 YYDKDF (reference sequence). This sample was taken from a study of blood T cell repertoires in COVID-19. Study-level information: Samples came from the United States, Italy and Spain, spanning acute and convalescent COVID-19. From T cells, B-cell-depleted T cells, or PBMCs came the material, which was cDNA or gDNA.

This chain uses TRBV15 with TRBJ2-5, with D possibly matching TRBD2 (6 bases). The sequence derives from a human donor in a cohort sampled during active COVID-19. The sequenced material came from peripheral blood. CDR3 bases: TGTGCCACCAGCAGTGGAGGGAGAGTGAAGGAGACCCAGTACTTC. Amino acids: CATSSGGRVKETQYF.